The 12 T cell receptor beta chains below come from one sample, sequenced in a study of T cells in localized non-small cell lung cancer. Only in-frame clones appear in the TCRdb table, and some are missing; sequencing was by immunoSEQ multiplex PCR. The sample lists more than 950 clones, 15% to 20% occurring once. The sequencing here drew on lung tumor tissue, taken before any cancer treatment. The receptors shown here come from a woman between 40 and 69 years old with stage II lung adenocarcinoma.

Sample share makes this clone large. Germline is not matched at one junction end, which may reflect a read error. This chain uses TRBV11-3 with TRBJ1-2; a possible D gene is TRBD1 (5 bases). The CDR3 extends over 16 amino acids. Germline loops: CDR1 SGHNT, CDR2 YENEEA. The CDR3 sequence: CASSLPLQGTNYGYTF. CDR3 sequence (DNA): TGTGCCAGCAGCTTACCCCTCCAGGGTACTAACTACGGCTACACCTTC.

The chain recombines TRBV29-1 with TRBJ1-1; TRBD1 is a possible D gene (5 bases). The CDR3 covers 13 residues. Germline CDR1 and CDR2: SQVTM and ANQGSEA. Trimming stripped 5 bases from V and 0 bases from J, with 10 bases between. The CDR3 loop is CSVTGTLNTEAFF. The CDR3 nucleotides read TGCAGCGTTACCGGGACGTTGAACACTGAAGCTTTCTTT.

The chain joins TRBV6-8 to TRBJ2-1; the D gene is possibly TRBD2 (6 bases). The CDR3 length is 14 residues. Germline values: CDR1 MNHGY, CDR2 SAAAGT. V shed 5 bases and J shed 6 bases, with 14 bases lying between them. This chain's CDR3 is CASSTGEGANEQFF. The CDR3 DNA reads TGTGCCAGCAGTACGGGAGAAGGGGCCAATGAGCAGTTCTTC.

The genes are TRBV6-8 and TRBJ1-3; D is ambiguous. This CDR3 has 15 amino acids. Per the germline V gene, CDR1 is MNHGY and CDR2 is SAAAGT. V lost 5 bases and J lost 4, with 15 bases in between. For the CDR3, the DNA is TGTGCCAGCAGTGACCACCGAGGGAACGGAAACACCATATATTTT. Its protein product is CASSDHRGNGNTIYF.

Sample share makes this clone large. CDR3: CASKDRENTGELFF. The CDR3 DNA follows: TGTGCCAGCAAGGACAGGGAGAACACCGGGGAGCTGTTTTTT. The chain has TRBV6-8 and TRBJ2-2; 8 nucleotides match TRBD1. With 7 bases clipped from V and 1 base from J, the junction kept 2 bases outside the gene matches. This CDR3 is 14 amino acids long. Germline V gives CDR1 MNHGY, CDR2 SAAAGT.

This clone was seen a few times. The chain joins TRBV5-1 to TRBJ2-3; possible D gene TRBD2, 6 bases. V lost 3 bases and J lost 2, with 13 bases in between. In germline, CDR1 is SGHRS, CDR2 YFSETQ. The CDR3 is 15 amino acids. CDR3 sequence: CASSSRGGATDTQYF. The CDR3 bases are TGCGCCAGCAGCTCGCGTGGCGGGGCCACAGATACGCAGTATTTT.

The genes are TRBV10-2 and TRBJ2-7; TRBD2 matches at 10 bases. Germline V gives CDR1 WSHSY, CDR2 SAAADI. The CDR3 totals 14 residues. V shed 4 bases and J 1 base; nucleotides not matched to a gene: 1. The CDR3 region has the DNA TGCGCCAGCAGTGGACTAGCGGGTTCCTACGAGCAGTACTTC. It translates to CASSGLAGSYEQYF.

This chain connects TRBV11-3 to TRBJ2-7; 7 bases are shared with TRBD2. CDR1 is SGHNT and CDR2 is YENEEA in the germline V gene. This CDR3 is 15 amino acids long. Unmatched junction bases numbered 6, after V lost 4 bases and J lost 0 bases. The CDR3 region has the DNA TGTGCCAGCAGCTGGGGAGGGTCCAGCTCCTACGAGCAGTACTTC. Translation: CASSWGGSSSYEQYF.

This clone was counted only a few times. The rearrangement links TRBV11-3 to TRBJ1-2, with D tentatively TRBD1 (6 bases). The germline CDR1 and CDR2 sequences are SGHNT and YENEEA. This CDR3 is 15 amino acids long. V was shortened by 5 bases and J by 4 bases, with 17 bases between the two germline ends. CDR3 coding DNA: TGTGCCAGCAGCCAAGGAACAGGGTGGAGCTATGGCTACACCTTC. This translates into CASSQGTGWSYGYTF.

The chain combines TRBV30 with TRBJ1-5, with D perhaps TRBD1 (5 bases). Germline CDR1 GTSNPN, CDR2 SVGIG (reference sequence). Trimming cost V 1 base and J 5 bases, with 9 bases left between them. This CDR3 region has 13 residues. The CDR3 DNA reads as TGTGCCTGGAGTGGACAGTCATATCAGCCCCAGCATTTT. Amino acid sequence: CAWSGQSYQPQHF.

The CDR3 region is CASTHTEVLTHYGYTF. The CDR3 DNA sequence: TGTGCCAGCACCCATACAGAGGTTCTAACCCACTATGGCTACACCTTC. V gene TRBV6-8 combines with J gene TRBJ1-2; D not certain. CDR1 is MNHGY, CDR2 SAAAGT, per germline. V lost 7 bases to trimming and J lost 3 bases, with 21 bases between them. The CDR3 loop spans 16 amino acids.

The chain couples TRBV11-3 to TRBJ2-5, with 9 bases identical to TRBD2. CDR3 length: 14 amino acids. J was trimmed by 5 bases and V by 2 bases; bases with no gene match: 3. In germline, CDR1 is SGHNT, CDR2 YENEEA. The CDR3 spells CASSLQSGRETQYF. In DNA form, the CDR3 reads TGTGCCAGCAGCTTACAAAGCGGGAGGGAGACCCAGTACTTC.